The 4 T cell receptor beta chains below come from one sample, sequenced in a study of chemoradiotherapy in HPV16-positive cancers. Clones were sequenced by immunoSEQ multiplex PCR, and TCRdb holds only the in-frame ones, with some missing. The sample lists some 500 clones, roughly 87% occurring once. The source was tumor tissue, collected from a patient who underwent chemoradiotherapy. The source of these receptors is a human donor with HPV-associated anogenital cancer.

The rearrangement uses TRBV18 and TRBJ1-1; 8 bases line up with TRBD1. The germline CDR1 and CDR2 sequences are KGHSH and LQKENI. J gave up 4 bases and V 2 bases, and 9 bases lay outside the gene matches. The CDR3 consists of 16 residues. The CDR3 DNA sequence: TGTGCCAGCTCACCAAGCGGACAGGGAGGTGGCACTGAAGCTTTCTTT. As protein: CASSPSGQGGGTEAFF.

The chain carries TRBV14 and TRBJ2-3; 9 bases agree with TRBD1. V dropped 6 bases and J dropped 6; count of bases not matched to a gene: 10. Germline V gives CDR1 SGHDN, CDR2 FVKESK. CDR3 length: 15 amino acids. In nucleotides, the CDR3 is TGTGCCAGCAGGTCAACCGGGACAGGGAGGGATACGCAGTATTTT. It encodes CASRSTGTGRDTQYF.

The V and J genes are TRBV7-8 and TRBJ2-5, with 7 bases fitting TRBD2. V lost 4 bases and J lost 1; bases outside the gene matches: 6. The germline V gene encodes CDR1 SGHVS and CDR2 FQNEAQ. CDR3 length equals 15 residues. CDR3 nucleotide sequence: TGTGCCAGCAGCTCCCCGGGGGAGGGCCAAGAGACCCAGTACTTC. Encoded protein: CASSSPGEGQETQYF. The entire variable domain, with the rest obtained from reference TRBV7-8 and TRBJ2-5, is as follows: GAGVSQSPRYKVAKRGQDVALRCDPISGHVSLFWYQQALGQGPEFLTYFQNEAQLDKSGLPSDRFFAERPEGSVSTLKIQRTQQEDSAVYLCASSSPGEGQETQYFGPGTRLLVL.

The V gene is TRBV18, the J gene TRBJ2-3, with TRBD1 matching 7 bases. After removal of 6 bases from V and 0 bases from J, the junction contained 9 bases not matched to a gene. The CDR3 is 16 residues long. Germline V gives CDR1 KGHSH, CDR2 LQKENI. CDR3 bases: TGTGCCAGCTCCCGGGGCCAGGACAGGAGCACAGATACGCAGTATTTT. Amino acids: CASSRGQDRSTDTQYF.